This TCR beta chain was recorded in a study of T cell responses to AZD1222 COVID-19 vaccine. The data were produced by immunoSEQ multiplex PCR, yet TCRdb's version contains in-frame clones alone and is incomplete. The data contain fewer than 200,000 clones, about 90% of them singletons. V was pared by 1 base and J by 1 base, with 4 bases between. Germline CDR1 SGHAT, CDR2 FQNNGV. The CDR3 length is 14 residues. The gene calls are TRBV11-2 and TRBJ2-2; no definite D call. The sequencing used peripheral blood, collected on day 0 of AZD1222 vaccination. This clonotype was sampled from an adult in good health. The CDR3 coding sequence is TGTGCCAGCAGCTTAGTACAGAACACCGGGGAGCTGTTTTTT. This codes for CASSLVQNTGELFF.